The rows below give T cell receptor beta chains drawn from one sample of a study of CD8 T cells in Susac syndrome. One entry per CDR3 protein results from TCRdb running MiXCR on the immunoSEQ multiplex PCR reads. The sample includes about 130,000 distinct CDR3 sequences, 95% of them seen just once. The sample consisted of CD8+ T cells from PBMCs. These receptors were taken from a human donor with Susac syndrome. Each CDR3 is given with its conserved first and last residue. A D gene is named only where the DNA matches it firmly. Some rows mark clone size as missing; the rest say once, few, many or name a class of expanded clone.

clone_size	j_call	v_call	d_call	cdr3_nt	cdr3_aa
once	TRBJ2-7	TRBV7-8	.	TGTGCCAGCAGCTTAGTTGGAGGAGATACTAACGGACTAAACGAGCAGTACTTC	CASSLVGGDTNGLNEQYF
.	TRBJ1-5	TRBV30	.	TGTGCCTGGGGAGGCAATCAGCCCCAGCATTTT	CAWGGNQPQHF
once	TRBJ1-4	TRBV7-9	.	TGTGCCAGCAGCTTAGGAGGAGGGTATCGCTTCGCTAATGAAAAACTGTTTTTT	CASSLGGGYRFANEKLFF
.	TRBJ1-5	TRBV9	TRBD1	TGTGCCAGCAGCAGGGGGCAGAAAAATCAGCCCCAGCATTTT	CASSRGQKNQPQHF
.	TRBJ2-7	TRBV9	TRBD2	TGTGCCAGCAGCGAGAGCGGGAGTTTTTCCTACGAGCAGTACTTC	CASSESGSFSYEQYF
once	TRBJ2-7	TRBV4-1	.	TGCGCCAGCAGCCAAGATGTGGGGTGGGAGCAGTACTTC	CASSQDVGWEQYF
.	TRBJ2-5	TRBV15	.	TGTGCCACCAGCAGCTCTGTGGTTGCGGGCCACCAAGAGACCCAGTACTTC	CATSSSVVAGHQETQYF
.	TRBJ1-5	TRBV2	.	TGTGCCAGCAGTGATTCGGGGGCTAGCAATCAGCCCCAGCATTTT	CASSDSGASNQPQHF
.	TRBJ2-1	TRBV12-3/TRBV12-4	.	TGTGCCAGCAGAAGCAGGGTTGGTGAGCAGTTCTTC	CASRSRVGEQFF
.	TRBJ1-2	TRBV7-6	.	TGTGCCAGCAGCTTAGGGGATCAGGGGCGGCATGGCTACACCTTC	CASSLGDQGRHGYTF
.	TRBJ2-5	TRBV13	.	TGTGCCAGCAGTCCGGGACGGGAGACCCAGTACTTC	CASSPGRETQYF
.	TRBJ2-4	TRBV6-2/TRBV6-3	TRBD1	TGTGCCAGCAGTTACTCCGCGGGACAGGGTGGGTACTTC	CASSYSAGQGGYF
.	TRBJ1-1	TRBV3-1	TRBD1	TGTGCCAGCAGCCAGGAGGACAGGGGCACTGAAGCTTTCTTT	CASSQEDRGTEAFF
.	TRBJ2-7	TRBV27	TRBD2	TGTGCCAGCAGTTTATCGACTAGCGGCTACGAGCAGTACTTC	CASSLSTSGYEQYF
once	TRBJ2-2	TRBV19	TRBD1	TGTGCCAGTAGTAATCAGGGGGCGATTTCTGGGGAGCTGTTTTTT	CASSNQGAISGELFF
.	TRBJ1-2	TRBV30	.	TGTGCCTGGAGTGTACTCAGGGAGTATGGCTACACCTTC	CAWSVLREYGYTF
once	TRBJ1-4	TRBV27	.	TGTGCCAGTGCTACGAAGAGGGCAACTAATGAAAAACTGTTTTTT	CASATKRATNEKLFF
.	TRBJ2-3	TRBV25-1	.	TGTGCCAGCAGTGAATTTTTTCACGAAGACTCCGACACAGATACGCAGTATTTT	CASSEFFHEDSDTDTQYF
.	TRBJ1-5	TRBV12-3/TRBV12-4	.	TGTGCCAGCAGTTTCGGGGGGCAACAGCCCCAGCATTTT	CASSFGGQQPQHF
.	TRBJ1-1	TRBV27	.	TGTGCCAGCAGTCCGCTAGGAGGGAGCGTCACTGAAGCTTTCTTT	CASSPLGGSVTEAFF
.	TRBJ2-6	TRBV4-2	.	TGTGCCAGCAGCCAAGATGGAGCGTTGGCCAACGTCCTGACTTTC	CASSQDGALANVLTF
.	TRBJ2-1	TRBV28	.	TGTGCCAGCAGTTTATGGATCCTAGAGCAGTTCTTC	CASSLWILEQFF
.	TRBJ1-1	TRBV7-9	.	TGTGCCAGCAGCGGCACAGGGAGCGGTGAGGGAGCTTTCTTT	CASSGTGSGEGAFF
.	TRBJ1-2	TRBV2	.	TGTGCCAGCAGTGACAGGGCAGTGTTCTATGGCTACACCTTC	CASSDRAVFYGYTF
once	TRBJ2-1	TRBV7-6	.	TGTGCCAGCAGCTTAGCGGGCAGCGCAAGCTCCTACAATGAGCAGTTCTTC	CASSLAGSASSYNEQFF
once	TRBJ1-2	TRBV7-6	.	TGTGCCAGCAGCTTAGGGGACAACCCTCACTATGGCTACACCTTC	CASSLGDNPHYGYTF
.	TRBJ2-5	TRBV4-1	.	TGCGCCAGCAGCCAACCCGGGGCGGACGAGACCCAGTACTTC	CASSQPGADETQYF
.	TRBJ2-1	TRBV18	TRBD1	TGTGCCAGCTCACCGTCCGGGACAGATCCGTTCTTC	CASSPSGTDPFF
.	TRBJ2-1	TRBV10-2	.	TGCGCCAGCAGTGAAGGCCCTCGCAATGAGCAGTTCTTC	CASSEGPRNEQFF
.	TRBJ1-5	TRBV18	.	TGTGCCAGTGGGGGGGCAGAAATAGCAGAACATAATCAGCCCCAGCATTTT	CASGGAEIAEHNQPQHF
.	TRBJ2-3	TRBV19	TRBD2	TGTGCCAGCGTTCCTAGCGGGAGGGTTGGGAATACGCAGTATTTT	CASVPSGRVGNTQYF
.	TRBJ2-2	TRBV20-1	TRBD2	TGCAGTGCTAGAAAGGGACTAACTAACACCGGGGAGCTGTTTTTT	CSARKGLTNTGELFF
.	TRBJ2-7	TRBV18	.	TGTGCCAGCTCACCTGACACCGGGAGCTACGAGCAGTACTTC	CASSPDTGSYEQYF
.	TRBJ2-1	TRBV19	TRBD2	TGTGCCACCGGGACTAGCAGCTACAATGAGCAGTTCTTC	CATGTSSYNEQFF
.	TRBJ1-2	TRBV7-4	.	TGTGCCAGCAGCTTACGATTAAGGGACGGCAGTGGCTACACCTTC	CASSLRLRDGSGYTF
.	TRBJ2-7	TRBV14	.	TGTGCCAGCAGCCCTGACGGGGCTAAGCAGTACTTC	CASSPDGAKQYF
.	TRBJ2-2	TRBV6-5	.	TGTGCCAGCAGTTACTCGAAATACCGGGTAGACGCCGGGGAGCTGTTTTTT	CASSYSKYRVDAGELFF
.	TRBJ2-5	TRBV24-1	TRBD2	TGTGCCACCGTGGCTAGCGGGAGTGAGACCCAGTACTTC	CATVASGSETQYF
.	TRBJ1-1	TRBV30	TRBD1	TGTGCCTGGATCTTTGGGACAGGGGGCTTCATGAACACTGAAGCTTTCTTT	CAWIFGTGGFMNTEAFF
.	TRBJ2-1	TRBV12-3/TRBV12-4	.	TGTGCCAGCAGTTTGTGGTTGACATTCAATGAGCAGTTCTTC	CASSLWLTFNEQFF
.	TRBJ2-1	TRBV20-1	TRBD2	TGCAGTGCGTACGTACTAGCGGGAGGGCAAAATGAGCAGTTCTTC	CSAYVLAGGQNEQFF
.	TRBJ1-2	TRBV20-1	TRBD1	TGCAGTGCTAGAACCCCGGGCCAGGGGGCTCACTATGGCTACACCTTC	CSARTPGQGAHYGYTF
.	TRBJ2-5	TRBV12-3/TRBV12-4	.	TGTGCCAGCAGTTTAGCCAGGGTTTTAGAGACCCAGTACTTC	CASSLARVLETQYF